This T cell receptor (beta chain) emerged from a study of CD8+CD57+ T cells in acquired aplastic anemia. Study summary: Sorted CD4+ and CD8+ cells yielded DNA averaging approximately 3.5 ug. Healthy CD8+ samples averaged around 10 million reads.

Notes on the study in general: Simpson's diversity of CD8+ cells was not significantly different in patients compared with controls. Comparison of patients with controls identified approximately 28 shared CD8+ CDR3 sequences.

CDR3 and TCR beta VDJ profiling relied on genomic DNA as the template. Via MiXCR, TCRdb re-called the reads, giving one row per CDR3 protein. This sample has some 240,000 distinct CDR3 sequences, with roughly 35% found just once. Details on this clonotype: Its matching antigen is unknown.

The CDR3 runs to 13 residues. Trimming removed 3 bases at V and 7 bases at J, with 12 bases between. CDR1 is GTSNPN, CDR2 SVGIG, per germline (reference sequence). This rearrangement joins TRBV30 to TRBJ2-2, with D unclear. Sequencing was done on a sample of sorted CD4+, CD8+, or CD8+CD57+ T cells (not recorded which) from PBMCs. The source is a human donor in good health, serving as a control. The CDR3 sequence is CAWSQRLVGELFF. DNA for the CDR3: TGTGCCTGGAGCCAAAGACTGGTCGGGGAGCTGTTTTTT. Filled out from reference TRBV30 and TRBJ2-2, the complete variable domain reads SQTIHQWPATLVQPVGSPLSLECTVEGTSNPNLYWYRQAAGRGLQLLFYSVGIGQISSEVPQNLSASRPQDRQFILSSKKLLLSDSGFYLCAWSQRLVGELFFGEGSRLTVL.